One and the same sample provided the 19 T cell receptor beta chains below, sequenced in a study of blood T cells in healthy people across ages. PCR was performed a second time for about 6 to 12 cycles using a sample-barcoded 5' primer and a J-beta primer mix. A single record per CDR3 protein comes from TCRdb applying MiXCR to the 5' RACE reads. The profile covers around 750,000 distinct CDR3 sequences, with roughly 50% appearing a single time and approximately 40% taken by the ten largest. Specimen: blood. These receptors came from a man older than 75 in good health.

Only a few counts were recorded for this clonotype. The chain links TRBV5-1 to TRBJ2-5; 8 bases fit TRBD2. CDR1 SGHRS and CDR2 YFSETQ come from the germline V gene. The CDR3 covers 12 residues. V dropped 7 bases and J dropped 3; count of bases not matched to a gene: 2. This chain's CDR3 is CASGLAEETQYF. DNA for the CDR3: TGCGCCAGCGGACTAGCTGAAGAGACCCAGTACTTC.

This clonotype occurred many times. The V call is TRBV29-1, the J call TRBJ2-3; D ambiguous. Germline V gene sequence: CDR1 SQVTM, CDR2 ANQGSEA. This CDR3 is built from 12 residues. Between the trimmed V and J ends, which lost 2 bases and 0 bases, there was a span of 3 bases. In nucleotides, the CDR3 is TGCAGCGTTGAACACAGCACAGATACGCAGTATTTT. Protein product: CSVEHSTDTQYF.

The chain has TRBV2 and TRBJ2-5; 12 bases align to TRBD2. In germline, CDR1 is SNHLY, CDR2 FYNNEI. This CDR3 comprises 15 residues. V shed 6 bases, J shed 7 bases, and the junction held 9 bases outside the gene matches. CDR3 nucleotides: TGTGCCAGCAGGGGACTAGCGGGTAGGAGCGGGACCCAGTACTTC. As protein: CASRGLAGRSGTQYF. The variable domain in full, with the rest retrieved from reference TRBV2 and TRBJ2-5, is EPEVTQTPSHQVTQMGQEVILRCVPISNHLYFYWYRQILGQKVEFLVSFYNNEISEKSEIFDDQFSVERPDGSNFTLKIRSTKLEDSAMYFCASRGLAGRSGTQYFGPGTRLLVL.

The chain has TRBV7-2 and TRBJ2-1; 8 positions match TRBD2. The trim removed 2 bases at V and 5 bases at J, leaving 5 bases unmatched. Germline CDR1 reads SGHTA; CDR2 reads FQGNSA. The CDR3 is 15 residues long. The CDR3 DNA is TGTGCCAGCAGCTTACTCGGTAGCGGGAACAATGAGCAGTTCTTC. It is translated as CASSLLGSGNNEQFF.

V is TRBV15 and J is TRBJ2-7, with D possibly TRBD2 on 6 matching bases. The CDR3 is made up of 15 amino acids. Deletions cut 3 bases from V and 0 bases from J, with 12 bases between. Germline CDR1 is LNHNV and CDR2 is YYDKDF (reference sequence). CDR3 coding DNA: TGTGCCACCAGCAGTGGGACGGGGGTCTCCTACGAGCAGTACTTC. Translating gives CATSSGTGVSYEQYF.

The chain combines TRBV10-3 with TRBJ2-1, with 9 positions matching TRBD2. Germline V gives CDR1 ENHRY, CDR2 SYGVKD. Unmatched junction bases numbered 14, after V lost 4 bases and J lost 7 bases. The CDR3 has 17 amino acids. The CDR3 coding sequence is TGTGCCATCAGTGGAGAAACCGGGACTAGCTTCTCTAATGAGCAGTTCTTC. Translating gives CAISGETGTSFSNEQFF.

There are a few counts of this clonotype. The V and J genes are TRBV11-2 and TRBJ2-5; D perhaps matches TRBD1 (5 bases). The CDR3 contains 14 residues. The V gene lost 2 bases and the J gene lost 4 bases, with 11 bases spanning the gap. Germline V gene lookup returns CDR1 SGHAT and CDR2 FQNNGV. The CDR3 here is CASSLQGIPETQYF. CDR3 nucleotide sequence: TGTGCCAGCAGCTTACAGGGAATCCCAGAGACCCAGTACTTC.

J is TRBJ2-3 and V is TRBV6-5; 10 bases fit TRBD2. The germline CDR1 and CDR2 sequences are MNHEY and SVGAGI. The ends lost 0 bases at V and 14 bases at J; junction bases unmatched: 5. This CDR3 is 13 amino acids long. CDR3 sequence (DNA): TGTGCCAGCAGTTACTCACTAGCGGGGTACGCGTATTTT. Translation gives CASSYSLAGYAYF.

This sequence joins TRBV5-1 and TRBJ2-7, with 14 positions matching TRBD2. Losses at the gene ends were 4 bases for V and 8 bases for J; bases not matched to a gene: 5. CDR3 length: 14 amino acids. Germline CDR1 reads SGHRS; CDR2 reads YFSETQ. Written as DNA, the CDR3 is TGCGCCAGCAGCCTGGGACTAGCGGGAGTTCAGCAGTACTTC. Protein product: CASSLGLAGVQQYF.

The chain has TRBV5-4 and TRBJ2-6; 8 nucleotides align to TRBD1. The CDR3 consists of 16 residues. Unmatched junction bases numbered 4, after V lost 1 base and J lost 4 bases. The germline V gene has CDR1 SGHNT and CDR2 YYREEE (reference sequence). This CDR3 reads CASSLRQGLGANVLTF. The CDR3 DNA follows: TGTGCCAGCAGCTTGCGACAGGGGCTCGGGGCCAACGTCCTGACTTTC.

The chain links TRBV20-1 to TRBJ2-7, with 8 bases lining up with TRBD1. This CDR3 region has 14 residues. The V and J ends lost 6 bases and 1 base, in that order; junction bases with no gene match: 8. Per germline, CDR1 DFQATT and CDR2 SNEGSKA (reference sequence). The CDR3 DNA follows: TGCAGTGCCCTTCCGGGACAGGTTTCCTACGAGCAGTACTTC. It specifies CSALPGQVSYEQYF.

Here the CDR3 reads CSARRASDEQYF. CDR3 in DNA: TGCAGTGCCAGGCGGGCTTCTGACGAGCAGTACTTC. This sequence joins TRBV20-1 and TRBJ2-7; tentatively, D is TRBD2 (5 bases). V was clipped by 6 bases and J by 5 bases, with 14 bases between them. From germline, CDR1 is DFQATT and CDR2 SNEGSKA (reference sequence). The CDR3 sequence is 12 residues long.

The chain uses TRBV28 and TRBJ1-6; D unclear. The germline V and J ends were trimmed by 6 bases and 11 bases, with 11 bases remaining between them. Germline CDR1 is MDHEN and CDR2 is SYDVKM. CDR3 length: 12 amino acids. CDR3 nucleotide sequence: TGTGCCAGCAGCACCTATGTCCCACCCCTCCACTTT. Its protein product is CASSTYVPPLHF.

In nucleotides, the CDR3 is TGCGCCAGCAGCGAGGCGGGCAGGGGAGGATACAATGAGCAGTTCTTC. It encodes CASSEAGRGGYNEQFF. V and J are TRBV5-1 and TRBJ2-1; possibly TRBD1 or TRBD2 for D (6 bases each). This CDR3 is 16 amino acids long. V lost 4 bases and J 4 bases, leaving 18 bases between the germline ends. Looked up from germline, CDR1 is SGHRS and CDR2 is YFSETQ.

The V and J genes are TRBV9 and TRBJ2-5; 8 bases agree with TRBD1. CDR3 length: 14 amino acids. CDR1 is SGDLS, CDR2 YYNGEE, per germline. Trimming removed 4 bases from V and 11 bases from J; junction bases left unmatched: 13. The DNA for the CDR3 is TGTGCCAGCAGCCCCCGACCGGGACAGGAGGAGCAGTACTTC. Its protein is CASSPRPGQEEQYF.

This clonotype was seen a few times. Written as DNA, the CDR3 is TGTGCCAGCAGATCAACTAGCGGGAGTCGCACAGATACGCAGTATTTT. It encodes CASRSTSGSRTDTQYF. The chain couples TRBV11-1 to TRBJ2-3; TRBD2 matches at 11 bases. Trimming cost V 6 bases and J 1 base; bases outside gene matches: 6. Germline V lookup: CDR1 SGHAT, CDR2 FQDESV (reference sequence). The CDR3 is 16 amino acids.

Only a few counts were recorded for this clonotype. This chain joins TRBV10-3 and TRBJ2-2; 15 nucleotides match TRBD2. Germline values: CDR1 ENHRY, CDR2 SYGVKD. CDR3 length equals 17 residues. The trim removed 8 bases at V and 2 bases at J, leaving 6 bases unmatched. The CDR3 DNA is TGTGCCATCCGACGGACTAGCGGGAGGGCTAACACCGGGGAGCTGTTTTTT. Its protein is CAIRRTSGRANTGELFF.

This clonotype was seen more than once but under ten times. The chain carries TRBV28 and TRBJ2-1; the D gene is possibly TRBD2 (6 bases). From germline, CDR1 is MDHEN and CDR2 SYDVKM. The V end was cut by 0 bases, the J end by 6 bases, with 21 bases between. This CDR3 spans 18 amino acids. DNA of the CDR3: TGTGCCAGCAGTTTATGGTTGGGATTTCGGGAGACTGTCAATGAGCAGTTCTTC. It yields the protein CASSLWLGFRETVNEQFF. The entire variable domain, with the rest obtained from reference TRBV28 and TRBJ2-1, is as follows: DVKVTQSSRYLVKRTGEKVFLECVQDMDHENMFWYRQDPGLGLRLIYFSYDVKMKEKGDIPEGYSVSREKKERFSLILESASTNQTSMYLCASSLWLGFRETVNEQFFGPGTRLTVL.

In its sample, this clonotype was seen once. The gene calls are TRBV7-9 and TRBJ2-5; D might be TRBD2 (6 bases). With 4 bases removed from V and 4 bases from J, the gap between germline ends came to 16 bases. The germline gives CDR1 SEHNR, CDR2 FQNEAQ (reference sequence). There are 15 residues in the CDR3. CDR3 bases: TGTGCCAGCAGCTCCCGTGGCGGGGTAGGAGAGACCCAGTACTTC. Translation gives CASSSRGGVGETQYF.